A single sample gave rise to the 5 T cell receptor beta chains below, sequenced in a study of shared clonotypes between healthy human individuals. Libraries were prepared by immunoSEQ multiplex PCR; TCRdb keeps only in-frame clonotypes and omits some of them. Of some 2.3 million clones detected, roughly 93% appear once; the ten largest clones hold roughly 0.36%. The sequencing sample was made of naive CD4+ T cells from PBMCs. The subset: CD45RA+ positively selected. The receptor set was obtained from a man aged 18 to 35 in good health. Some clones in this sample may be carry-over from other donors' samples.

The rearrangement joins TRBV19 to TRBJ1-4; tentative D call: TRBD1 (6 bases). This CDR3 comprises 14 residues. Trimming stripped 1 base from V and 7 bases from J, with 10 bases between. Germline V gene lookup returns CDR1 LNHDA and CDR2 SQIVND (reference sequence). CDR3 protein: CASSIAGHIEKLFF. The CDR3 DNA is TGTGCCAGTAGTATAGCGGGACACATTGAAAAACTGTTTTTT.

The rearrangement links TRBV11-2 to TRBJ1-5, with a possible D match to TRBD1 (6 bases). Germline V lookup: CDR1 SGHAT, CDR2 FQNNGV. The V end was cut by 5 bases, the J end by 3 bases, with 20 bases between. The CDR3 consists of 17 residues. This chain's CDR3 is CASSAGRRGNDNQPQHF. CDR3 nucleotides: TGTGCCAGCAGCGCCGGTAGAAGGGGGAATGACAATCAGCCCCAGCATTTT. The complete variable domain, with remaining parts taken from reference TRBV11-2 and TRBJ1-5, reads EAGVAQSPRYKIIEKRQSVAFWCNPISGHATLYWYQQILGQGPKLLIQFQNNGVVDDSQLPKDRFSAERLKGVDSTLKIQPAKLEDSAVYLCASSAGRRGNDNQPQHFGDGTRLSIL.

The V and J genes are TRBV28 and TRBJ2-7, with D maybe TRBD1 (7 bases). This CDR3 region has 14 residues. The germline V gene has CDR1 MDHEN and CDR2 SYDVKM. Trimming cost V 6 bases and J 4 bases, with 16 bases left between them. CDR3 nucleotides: TGTGCCAGCAGGGGAACAGGGGCGGGGTACGAGCAGTACTTC. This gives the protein CASRGTGAGYEQYF.

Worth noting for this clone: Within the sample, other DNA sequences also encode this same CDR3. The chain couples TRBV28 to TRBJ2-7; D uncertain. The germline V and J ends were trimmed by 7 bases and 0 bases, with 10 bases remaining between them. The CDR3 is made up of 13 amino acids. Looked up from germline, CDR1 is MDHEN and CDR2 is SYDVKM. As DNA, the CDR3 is TGTGCCAGCACCCCCGGCGCCTCCTACGAGCAGTACTTC. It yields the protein CASTPGASYEQYF. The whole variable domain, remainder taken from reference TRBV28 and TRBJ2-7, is DVKVTQSSRYLVKRTGEKVFLECVQDMDHENMFWYRQDPGLGLRLIYFSYDVKMKEKGDIPEGYSVSREKKERFSLILESASTNQTSMYLCASTPGASYEQYFGPGTRLTVT.

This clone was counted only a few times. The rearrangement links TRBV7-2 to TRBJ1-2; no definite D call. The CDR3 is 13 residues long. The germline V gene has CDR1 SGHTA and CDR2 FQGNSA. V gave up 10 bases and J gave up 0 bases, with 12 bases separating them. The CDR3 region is CANRMASNYGYTF. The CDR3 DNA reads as TGTGCCAACCGCATGGCTTCTAACTATGGCTACACCTTC. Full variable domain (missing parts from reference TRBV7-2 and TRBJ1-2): GAGVSQSPSNKVTEKGKDVELRCDPISGHTALYWYRQSLGQGLEFLIYFQGNSAPDKSGLPSDRFSAERTGGSVSTLTIQRTQQEDSAVYLCANRMASNYGYTFGSGTRLTVV.